The rows below give T cell receptor beta chains drawn from one sample of a study of T cells in Graves' hyperthyroidism and ophthalmopathy. TCRdb ran MiXCR on the multiplex PCR reads and lists one entry per CDR3 protein. The sample carries nearly 600,000 distinct CDR3 sequences, about 15% recorded once. What was sequenced was blood. These receptors were taken from a woman in her 30s with Graves' hyperthyroidism that later progressed to Graves' ophthalmopathy. Each CDR3 is given with its conserved first and last residue. Each record gives: CDR3 protein, CDR3 length, clone size, J gene, V gene. Clone size appears in some rows only: once, few, many, or a class for an expanded clone.

CDR3 protein: CASSSTSRGNTEAFF; CDR3 length: 15; clone size: -; J gene: TRBJ1-1; V gene: TRBV27
CDR3 protein: CASRGDRDAFF; CDR3 length: 11; clone size: many; J gene: TRBJ1-1; V gene: TRBV6-1
CDR3 protein: CSVRRDRANYVYTF; CDR3 length: 14; clone size: -; J gene: TRBJ1-2; V gene: TRBV29-1
CDR3 protein: CSVARNLNTEAFF; CDR3 length: 13; clone size: many; J gene: TRBJ1-1; V gene: TRBV29-1
CDR3 protein: CASSPTVRAVGQYF; CDR3 length: 14; clone size: many; J gene: TRBJ2-7; V gene: TRBV12-3/TRBV12-4
CDR3 protein: CSARDPGKDTEAFF; CDR3 length: 14; clone size: many; J gene: TRBJ1-1; V gene: TRBV20-1
CDR3 protein: CASSPQGNTGELFF; CDR3 length: 14; clone size: many; J gene: TRBJ2-2; V gene: TRBV11-2
CDR3 protein: CSATRPQGGTDTQYF; CDR3 length: 15; clone size: few; J gene: TRBJ2-3; V gene: TRBV20-1
CDR3 protein: CASGLVALQMGKTEAFF; CDR3 length: 17; clone size: many; J gene: TRBJ1-1; V gene: TRBV12-5
CDR3 protein: CASSLAIEAFF; CDR3 length: 11; clone size: few; J gene: TRBJ1-1; V gene: TRBV12-3/TRBV12-4
CDR3 protein: CSVMDRDTEAFF; CDR3 length: 12; clone size: many; J gene: TRBJ1-1; V gene: TRBV29-1
CDR3 protein: CASSVSHQTYGYTF; CDR3 length: 14; clone size: many; J gene: TRBJ1-2; V gene: TRBV2
CDR3 protein: CASRQQGSRNTIYF; CDR3 length: 14; clone size: few; J gene: TRBJ1-3; V gene: TRBV27
CDR3 protein: CASSFSGGSYGYTF; CDR3 length: 14; clone size: -; J gene: TRBJ1-2; V gene: TRBV7-9
CDR3 protein: CASSSGQVVQPQHF; CDR3 length: 14; clone size: many; J gene: TRBJ1-5; V gene: TRBV27
CDR3 protein: CASSTGAAGANVLTF; CDR3 length: 15; clone size: -; J gene: TRBJ2-6; V gene: TRBV19
CDR3 protein: CASSLLGLGNTEAFF; CDR3 length: 15; clone size: many; J gene: TRBJ1-1; V gene: TRBV7-3
CDR3 protein: CSVEDGQGAYTGELFF; CDR3 length: 16; clone size: many; J gene: TRBJ2-2; V gene: TRBV29-1
CDR3 protein: CASSEWGLAEYNEQFF; CDR3 length: 16; clone size: -; J gene: TRBJ2-1; V gene: TRBV6-4
CDR3 protein: CASSFYRNGYTF; CDR3 length: 12; clone size: -; J gene: TRBJ1-2; V gene: TRBV28
CDR3 protein: CASTRGTSGSYEQYF; CDR3 length: 15; clone size: many; J gene: TRBJ2-7; V gene: TRBV19
CDR3 protein: CASMTTVSYEQYF; CDR3 length: 13; clone size: many; J gene: TRBJ2-7; V gene: TRBV28
CDR3 protein: CASSYSTGPTGAGSYEQYF; CDR3 length: 19; clone size: few; J gene: TRBJ2-7; V gene: TRBV6-5
CDR3 protein: CASETTGAEQYF; CDR3 length: 12; clone size: -; J gene: TRBJ2-7; V gene: TRBV28
CDR3 protein: CASSYTGESNQPQHF; CDR3 length: 15; clone size: few; J gene: TRBJ1-5; V gene: TRBV6-2/TRBV6-3
CDR3 protein: CATSRAFGGQVNIQYF; CDR3 length: 16; clone size: -; J gene: TRBJ2-4; V gene: TRBV15
CDR3 protein: CASSLFRRSDEQYF; CDR3 length: 14; clone size: many; J gene: TRBJ2-7; V gene: TRBV28
CDR3 protein: CSARDRGGGGYNEQFF; CDR3 length: 16; clone size: many; J gene: TRBJ2-1; V gene: TRBV20-1
CDR3 protein: CAISDPQGAGNTIYF; CDR3 length: 15; clone size: -; J gene: TRBJ1-3; V gene: TRBV10-3
CDR3 protein: CASSLGPGTDNSPLHF; CDR3 length: 16; clone size: many; J gene: TRBJ1-6; V gene: TRBV7-2
CDR3 protein: CASSAAGDNFYTF; CDR3 length: 13; clone size: -; J gene: TRBJ1-2; V gene: TRBV27
CDR3 protein: CAIRSADSSYEQYF; CDR3 length: 14; clone size: many; J gene: TRBJ2-7; V gene: TRBV10-3
CDR3 protein: CASSPNWNDYNEQFF; CDR3 length: 15; clone size: few; J gene: TRBJ2-1; V gene: TRBV19
CDR3 protein: CASSRVLNEKLFF; CDR3 length: 13; clone size: -; J gene: TRBJ1-4; V gene: TRBV7-2
CDR3 protein: CASSVDSRTNQPQHF; CDR3 length: 15; clone size: many; J gene: TRBJ1-5; V gene: TRBV9
CDR3 protein: CASRDRGSTNEKLFF; CDR3 length: 15; clone size: many; J gene: TRBJ1-4; V gene: TRBV27
CDR3 protein: CASSLGQAPEAFF; CDR3 length: 13; clone size: many; J gene: TRBJ1-1; V gene: TRBV7-9